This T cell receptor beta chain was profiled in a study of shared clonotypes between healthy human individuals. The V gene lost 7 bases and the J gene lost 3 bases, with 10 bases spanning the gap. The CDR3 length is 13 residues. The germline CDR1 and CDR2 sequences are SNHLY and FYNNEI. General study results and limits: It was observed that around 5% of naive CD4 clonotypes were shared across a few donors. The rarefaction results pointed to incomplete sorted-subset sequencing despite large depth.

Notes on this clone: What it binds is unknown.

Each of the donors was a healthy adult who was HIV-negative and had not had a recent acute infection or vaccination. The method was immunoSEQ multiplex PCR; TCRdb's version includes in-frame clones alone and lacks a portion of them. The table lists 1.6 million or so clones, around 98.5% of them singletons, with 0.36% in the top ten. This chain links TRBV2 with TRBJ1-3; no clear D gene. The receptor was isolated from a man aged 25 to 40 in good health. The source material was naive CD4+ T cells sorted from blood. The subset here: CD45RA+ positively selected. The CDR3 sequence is CASTREIGNTIYF. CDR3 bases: TGTGCCAGCACACGGGAGATTGGAAACACCATATATTTT.